Shown below are 9 T cell receptor beta chains from a single sample sequenced in a study of blood T cell repertoires in COVID-19 (dated by TCRdb to 2020 to 2021). The library came from the immunoSEQ multiplex PCR assay. As stored in TCRdb, this immuneACCESS dataset retains in-frame rearrangements with V and J assigned. A fraction of the clones does not appear; measured against another copy, unresolved V genes explain less than half of the discrepancy, and the remainder lacks a known reason. For this sample there are around 90,000 clones; more than 80% appear just once. The ten largest clones represent roughly an eighth of the sample. Sequenced: peripheral blood. The receptors stem from a human donor in a cohort sampled during active COVID-19.

V usage is TRBV10-3 and J usage is TRBJ1-1; possible D gene TRBD1, 5 bases. The germline V gene has CDR1 ENHRY and CDR2 SYGVKD. V lost 10 bases, J lost 0 bases, and 9 bases lay in between. This CDR3 contains 12 residues. CDR3 region: CATRGLNTEAFF. The CDR3 DNA is TGTGCCACAAGGGGCCTGAACACTGAAGCTTTCTTT.

The chain recombines TRBV11-2 with TRBJ2-7; D might be TRBD1 (6 bases). With 3 bases removed from V and 5 bases from J, the gap between germline ends came to 14 bases. Germline CDR1 and CDR2: SGHAT and FQNNGV. The CDR3 has 14 residues. The CDR3 DNA is TGTGCCAGCAGCTTCCCCGGGACAAGAGACGAGCAGTACTTC. Its protein product is CASSFPGTRDEQYF.

This clone has a handful of counts. The chain uses TRBV27 and TRBJ2-2; possible D gene TRBD2, 6 bases. V gave up 3 bases and J gave up 6 bases, with 23 bases separating them. Germline values: CDR1 MNHEY, CDR2 SMNVEV (reference sequence). The CDR3 has 18 residues. The CDR3 DNA sequence: TGTGCCAGCAGTTTCCGCAGCACGACTATGGGGGGTGCCGGGGAGCTGTTTTTT. It yields the protein CASSFRSTTMGGAGELFF.

The rearrangement uses TRBV28 and TRBJ2-1; 7 bases agree with TRBD2. The junction had 7 bases not matched to a gene; V was cut back by 1 base and J by 4 bases. This CDR3 has 16 amino acids. Germline-derived CDR1 and CDR2 are MDHEN and SYDVKM. CDR3 in amino acids: CASSLLGGNRYNEQFF. CDR3 in DNA: TGTGCCAGCAGTTTATTGGGGGGGAATCGTTACAATGAGCAGTTCTTC.

The chain couples TRBV11-1 to TRBJ1-1, with TRBD1 matching over 11 bases. The trim removed 5 bases at V and 3 bases at J, leaving 5 bases unmatched. Germline CDR1 and CDR2: SGHAT and FQDESV (reference sequence). The CDR3 has 15 residues. The CDR3 nucleotides read TGTGCCAGCAGCCCGAAGGGACAGGGGGACACTGAAGCTTTCTTT. Residues: CASSPKGQGDTEAFF.

The J gene is TRBJ1-2, the V gene TRBV12-3 or TRBV12-4; 7 nucleotides agree with TRBD1. CDR3 length: 13 amino acids. V was pared by 5 bases and J by 4 bases, with 4 bases of the junction left unmatched. The CDR3 loop reads CASSGTALYGYTF. The CDR3 DNA is TGTGCCAGCAGTGGGACAGCCCTCTATGGCTACACCTTC.

The sample holds one count of this clone. This sequence joins TRBV18 and TRBJ2-5, with 13 bases aligning to TRBD2. Germline loops: CDR1 KGHSH, CDR2 LQKENI. V trimming: 4 bases; J trimming: 5 bases; junction bases outside the gene matches: 7. CDR3 length equals 16 residues. CDR3 residues: CASSLGLAGASETQYF. Written as DNA, the CDR3 is TGTGCCAGCTCACTAGGACTAGCGGGGGCCTCGGAGACCCAGTACTTC. The complete variable domain, with remaining parts taken from reference TRBV18 and TRBJ2-5, reads NAGVMQNPRHLVRRRGQEARLRCSPMKGHSHVYWYRQLPEEGLKFMVYLQKENIIDESGMPKERFSAEFPKEGPSILRIQQVVRGDSAAYFCASSLGLAGASETQYFGPGTRLLVL.

The gene calls are TRBV2 and TRBJ1-2, with D hard to call. Trimming cost V 2 bases and J 2 bases, with 12 bases left between them. Germline assignment: CDR1 SNHLY and CDR2 FYNNEI. The CDR3 length is 15 residues. In DNA, the CDR3 is TGTGCCAGCAGTGAATATCAGGCCACAAACTATGGCTACACCTTC. It translates to CASSEYQATNYGYTF.

V is TRBV24-1 and J is TRBJ2-3; D is ambiguous. V lost 1 base to trimming and J lost 2 bases, with 12 bases between them. There are 16 residues in the CDR3. From germline, CDR1 is KGHDR and CDR2 SFDVKD. The CDR3 here is CATSDFCLQNTDTQYF. In DNA form, the CDR3 reads TGTGCCACCAGTGATTTCTGTCTTCAGAACACAGATACGCAGTATTTT.